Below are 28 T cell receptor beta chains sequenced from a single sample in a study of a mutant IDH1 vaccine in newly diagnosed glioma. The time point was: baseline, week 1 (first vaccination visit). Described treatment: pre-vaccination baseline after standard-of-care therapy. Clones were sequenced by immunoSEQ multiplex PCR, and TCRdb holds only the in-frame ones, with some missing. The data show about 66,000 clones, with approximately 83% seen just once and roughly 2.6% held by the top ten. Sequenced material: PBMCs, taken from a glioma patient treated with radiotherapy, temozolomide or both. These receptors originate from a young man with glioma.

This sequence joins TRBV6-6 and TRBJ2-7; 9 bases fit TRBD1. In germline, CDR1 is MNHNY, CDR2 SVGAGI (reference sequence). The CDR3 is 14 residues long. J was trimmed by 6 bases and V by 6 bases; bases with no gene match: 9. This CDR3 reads CASRPRTGDGEQYF. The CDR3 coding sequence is TGTGCCAGCAGACCCCGGACAGGGGACGGCGAGCAGTACTTC.

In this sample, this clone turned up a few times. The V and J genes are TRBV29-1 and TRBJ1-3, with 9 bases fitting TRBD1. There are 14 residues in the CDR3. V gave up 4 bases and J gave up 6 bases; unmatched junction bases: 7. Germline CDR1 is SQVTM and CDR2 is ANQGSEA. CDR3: CSVAPGQGVNTIYF. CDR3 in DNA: TGCAGCGTTGCCCCGGGACAGGGCGTAAACACCATATATTTT.

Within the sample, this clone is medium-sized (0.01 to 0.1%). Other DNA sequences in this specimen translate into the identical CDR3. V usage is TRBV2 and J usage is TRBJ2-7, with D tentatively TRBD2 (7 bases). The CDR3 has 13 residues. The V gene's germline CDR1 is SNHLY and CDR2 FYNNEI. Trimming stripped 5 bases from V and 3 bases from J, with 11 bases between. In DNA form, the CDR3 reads TGTGCCAGCAGTCCGGGGGGCGTCTACGAGCAGTACTTC. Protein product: CASSPGGVYEQYF.

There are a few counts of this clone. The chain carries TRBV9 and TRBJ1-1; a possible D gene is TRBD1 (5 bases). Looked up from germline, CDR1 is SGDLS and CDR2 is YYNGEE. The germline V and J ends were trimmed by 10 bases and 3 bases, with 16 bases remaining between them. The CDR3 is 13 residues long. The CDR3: CASSGLLDTEAFF. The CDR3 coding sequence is TGTGCCTCTTCAGGGCTCCTTGACACTGAAGCTTTCTTT.

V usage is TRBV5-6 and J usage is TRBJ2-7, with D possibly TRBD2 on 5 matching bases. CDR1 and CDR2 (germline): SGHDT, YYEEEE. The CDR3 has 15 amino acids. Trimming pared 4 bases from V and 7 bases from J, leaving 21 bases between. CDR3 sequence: CASSPMGSRSWEQYF. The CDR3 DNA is TGTGCCAGCAGCCCAATGGGGAGCCGGTCGTGGGAGCAGTACTTC.

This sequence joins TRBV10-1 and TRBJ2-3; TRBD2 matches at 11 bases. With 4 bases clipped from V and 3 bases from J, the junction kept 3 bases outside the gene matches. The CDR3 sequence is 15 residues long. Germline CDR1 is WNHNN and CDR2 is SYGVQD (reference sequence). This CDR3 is CASSGGTSGTDTQYF. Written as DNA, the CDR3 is TGCGCCAGCAGTGGAGGGACTAGCGGTACAGATACGCAGTATTTT.

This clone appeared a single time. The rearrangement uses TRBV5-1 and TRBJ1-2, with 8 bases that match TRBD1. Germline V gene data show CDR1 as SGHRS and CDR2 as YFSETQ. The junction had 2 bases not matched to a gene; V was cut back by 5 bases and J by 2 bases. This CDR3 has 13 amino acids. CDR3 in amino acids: CASRQGGNYGYTF. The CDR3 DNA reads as TGCGCCAGCAGACAGGGGGGGAACTATGGCTACACCTTC.

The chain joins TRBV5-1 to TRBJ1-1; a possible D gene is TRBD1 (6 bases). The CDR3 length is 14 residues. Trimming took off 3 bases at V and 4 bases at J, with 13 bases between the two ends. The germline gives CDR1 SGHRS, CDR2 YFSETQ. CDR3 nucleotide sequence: TGCGCCAGCAGCTCAGGGGTTTTGGGCACTGAAGCTTTCTTT. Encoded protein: CASSSGVLGTEAFF. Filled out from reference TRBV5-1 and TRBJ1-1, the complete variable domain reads KAGVTQTPRYLIKTRGQQVTLSCSPISGHRSVSWYQQTPGQGLQFLFEYFSETQRNKGNFPGRFSGRQFSNSRSEMNVSTLELGDSALYLCASSSGVLGTEAFFGQGTRLTVV.

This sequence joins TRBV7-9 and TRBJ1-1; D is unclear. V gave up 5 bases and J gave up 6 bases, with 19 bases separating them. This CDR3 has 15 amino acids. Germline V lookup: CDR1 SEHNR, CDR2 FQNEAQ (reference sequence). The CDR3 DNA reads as TGTGCCAGCAGCCATACAGAAGGCCTCACTCCTGAAGCTTTCTTT. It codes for CASSHTEGLTPEAFF.

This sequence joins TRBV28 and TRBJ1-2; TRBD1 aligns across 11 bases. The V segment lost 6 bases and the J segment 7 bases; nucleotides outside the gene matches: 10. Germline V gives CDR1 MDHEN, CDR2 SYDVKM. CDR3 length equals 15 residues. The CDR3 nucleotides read TGTGCCAGCAGATTAAATGGACAGGGGGCAGGTGGCTACACCTTC. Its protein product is CASRLNGQGAGGYTF.

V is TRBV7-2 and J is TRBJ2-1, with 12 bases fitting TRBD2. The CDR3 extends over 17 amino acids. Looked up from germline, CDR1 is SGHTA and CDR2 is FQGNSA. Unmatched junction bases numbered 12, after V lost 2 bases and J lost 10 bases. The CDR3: CASSLSWTSGVRGEQFF. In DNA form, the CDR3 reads TGTGCCAGCAGCTTATCCTGGACTAGCGGGGTACGAGGAGAGCAGTTCTTC.

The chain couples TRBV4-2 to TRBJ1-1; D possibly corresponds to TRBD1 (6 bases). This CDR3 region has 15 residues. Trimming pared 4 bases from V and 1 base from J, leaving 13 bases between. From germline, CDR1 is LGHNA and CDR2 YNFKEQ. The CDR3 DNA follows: TGTGCCAGCAGCCTCCGGGGGGGGCAGAACACTGAAGCTTTCTTT. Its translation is CASSLRGGQNTEAFF.

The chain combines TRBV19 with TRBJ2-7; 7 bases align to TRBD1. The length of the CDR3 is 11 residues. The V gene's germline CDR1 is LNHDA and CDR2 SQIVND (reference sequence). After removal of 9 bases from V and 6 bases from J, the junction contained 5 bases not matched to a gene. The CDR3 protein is CASANRGEQYF. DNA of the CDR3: TGTGCCAGCGCAAACAGGGGCGAGCAGTACTTC.

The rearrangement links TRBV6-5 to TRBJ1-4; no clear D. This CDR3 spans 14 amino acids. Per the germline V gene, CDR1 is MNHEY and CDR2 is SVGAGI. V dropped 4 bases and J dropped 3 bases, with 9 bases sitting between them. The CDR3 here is CASSLSAANEKLFF. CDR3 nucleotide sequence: TGTGCCAGCAGTTTATCGGCGGCTAATGAAAAACTGTTTTTT.

CDR3 sequence reads: CASSLVQGAAPQHF. The CDR3 nucleotides read TGTGCCAGCAGCTTGGTACAGGGGGCGGCGCCCCAGCATTTT. V gene TRBV5-5 combines with J gene TRBJ1-5; the match to TRBD1 covers 9 bases. J gave up 9 bases and V 0 bases, and 4 bases lay outside the gene matches. There are 14 residues in the CDR3. Per germline, CDR1 SGHKS and CDR2 YYEKEE (reference sequence).

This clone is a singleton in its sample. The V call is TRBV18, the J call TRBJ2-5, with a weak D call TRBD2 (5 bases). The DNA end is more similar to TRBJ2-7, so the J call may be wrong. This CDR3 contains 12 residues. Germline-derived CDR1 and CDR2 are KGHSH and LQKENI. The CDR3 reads CATAPGLNEQYF. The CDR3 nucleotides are TGTGCCACCGCCCCCGGACTCAACGAGCAGTACTTC.

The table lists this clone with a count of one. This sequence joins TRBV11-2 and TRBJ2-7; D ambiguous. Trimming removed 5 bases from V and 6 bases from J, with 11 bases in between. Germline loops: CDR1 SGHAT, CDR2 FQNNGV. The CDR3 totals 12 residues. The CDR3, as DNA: TGTGCCAGCAGCCCGTCAAGCCCCGAGCAGTACTTC. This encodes CASSPSSPEQYF.

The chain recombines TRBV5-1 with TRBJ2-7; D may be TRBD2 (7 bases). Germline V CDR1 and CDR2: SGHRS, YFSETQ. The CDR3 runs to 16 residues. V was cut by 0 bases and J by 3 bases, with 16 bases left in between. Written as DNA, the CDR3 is TGCGCCAGCAGCTTGGGAGGGGGGGCAGGTGTCTACGAGCAGTACTTC. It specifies CASSLGGGAGVYEQYF.

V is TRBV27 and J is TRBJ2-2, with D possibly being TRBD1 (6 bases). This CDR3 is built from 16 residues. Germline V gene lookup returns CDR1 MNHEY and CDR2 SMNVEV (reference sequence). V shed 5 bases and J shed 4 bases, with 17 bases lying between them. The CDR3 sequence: CASSTPAGESTGELFF. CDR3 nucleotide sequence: TGTGCCAGCAGTACCCCGGCAGGGGAGAGCACCGGGGAGCTGTTTTTT.

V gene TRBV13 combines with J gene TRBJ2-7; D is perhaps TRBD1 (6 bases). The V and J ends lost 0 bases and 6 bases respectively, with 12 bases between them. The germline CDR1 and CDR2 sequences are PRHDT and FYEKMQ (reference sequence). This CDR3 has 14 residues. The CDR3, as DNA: TGTGCCAGCAGCTTAGGGTTACAGGGTACCGAGCAGTACTTC. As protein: CASSLGLQGTEQYF.

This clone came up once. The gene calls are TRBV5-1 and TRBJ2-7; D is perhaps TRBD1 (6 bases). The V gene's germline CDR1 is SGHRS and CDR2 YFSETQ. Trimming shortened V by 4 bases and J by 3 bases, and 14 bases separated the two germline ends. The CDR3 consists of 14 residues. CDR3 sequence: CASSAQGNLYEQYF. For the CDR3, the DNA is TGCGCCAGCAGCGCACAGGGAAACCTCTACGAGCAGTACTTC.

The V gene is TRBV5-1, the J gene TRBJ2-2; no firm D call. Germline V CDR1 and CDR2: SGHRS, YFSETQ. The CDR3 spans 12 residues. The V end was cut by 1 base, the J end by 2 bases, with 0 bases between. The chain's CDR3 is CASSLNTGELFF. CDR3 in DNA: TGCGCCAGCAGCTTGAACACCGGGGAGCTGTTTTTT.

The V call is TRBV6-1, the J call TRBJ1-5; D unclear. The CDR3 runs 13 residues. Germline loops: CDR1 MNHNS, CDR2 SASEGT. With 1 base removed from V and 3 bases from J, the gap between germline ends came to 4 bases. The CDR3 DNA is TGTGCCAGCAGTGAAGTCCCCAATCAGCCCCAGCATTTT. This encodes CASSEVPNQPQHF.

This CDR3 is CASRSQGSSTDTQYF. The CDR3 nucleotides read TGTGCCAGCAGATCACAGGGATCTAGCACAGATACGCAGTATTTT. The rearrangement joins TRBV6-5 to TRBJ2-3; a possible D gene is TRBD1 (6 bases). V was shortened by 6 bases and J by 0 bases, with 13 bases between the two germline ends. Germline assignment: CDR1 MNHEY and CDR2 SVGAGI. This CDR3 has 15 amino acids.

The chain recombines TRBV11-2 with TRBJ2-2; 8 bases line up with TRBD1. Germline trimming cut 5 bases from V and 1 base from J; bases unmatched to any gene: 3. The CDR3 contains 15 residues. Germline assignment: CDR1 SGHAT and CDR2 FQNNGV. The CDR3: CASSRTGQNTGELFF. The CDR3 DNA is TGTGCCAGCAGCCGGACAGGGCAGAACACCGGGGAGCTGTTTTTT.

In DNA, the CDR3 is TGTGCCAGTGGACAGGGGGCTTGGGGCTACACCTTC. It specifies CASGQGAWGYTF. The chain has TRBV28 and TRBJ1-2, with 11 bases matching TRBD1. The CDR3 consists of 12 residues. In germline, CDR1 is MDHEN, CDR2 SYDVKM. V trimming: 9 bases; J trimming: 8 bases; junction bases outside the gene matches: 5.

CDR3 residues: CAWSPSGPLKQYF. For the CDR3, the DNA is TGTGCCTGGAGCCCCAGCGGACCCTTGAAGCAGTACTTC. The chain employs TRBV30 and TRBJ2-5; D perhaps matches TRBD2 (5 bases). Germline V CDR1 and CDR2: GTSNPN, SVGIG (reference sequence). Trimming stripped 3 bases from V and 11 bases from J, with 19 bases between. The CDR3 contains 13 residues.

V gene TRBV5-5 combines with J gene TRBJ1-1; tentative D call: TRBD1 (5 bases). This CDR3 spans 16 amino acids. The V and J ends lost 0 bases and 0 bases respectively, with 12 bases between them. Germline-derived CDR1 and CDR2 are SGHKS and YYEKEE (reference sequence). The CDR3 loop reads CASSLVGGSMNTEAFF. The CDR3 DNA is TGTGCCAGCAGCTTGGTTGGGGGATCCATGAACACTGAAGCTTTCTTT.